The entry that follows covers one TCR beta chain sequence. Produced via immunoSEQ multiplex PCR; TCRdb's table is partial and in-frame only. The data show 100,000 to 150,000 clones, with 90% seen just once and about 4.2% held by the top ten. The sample belongs to a study of T cell responses to AZD1222 COVID-19 vaccine. V was trimmed by 2 bases and J by 2 bases, leaving 16 bases between them. CDR1 and CDR2 (germline): SGHDT, YYEEEE. The CDR3 runs 16 residues. This chain connects TRBV5-6 to TRBJ1-1; D may be TRBD1 (5 bases). The TCR originated in an adult in good health. The material sequenced was peripheral blood, taken on day 0 of MenACWY control vaccination. CDR3 in DNA: TGTGCCAGCAGCTTAAGTTTCTGGGACCCTAACACTGAAGCTTTCTTT. It is translated as CASSLSFWDPNTEAFF.